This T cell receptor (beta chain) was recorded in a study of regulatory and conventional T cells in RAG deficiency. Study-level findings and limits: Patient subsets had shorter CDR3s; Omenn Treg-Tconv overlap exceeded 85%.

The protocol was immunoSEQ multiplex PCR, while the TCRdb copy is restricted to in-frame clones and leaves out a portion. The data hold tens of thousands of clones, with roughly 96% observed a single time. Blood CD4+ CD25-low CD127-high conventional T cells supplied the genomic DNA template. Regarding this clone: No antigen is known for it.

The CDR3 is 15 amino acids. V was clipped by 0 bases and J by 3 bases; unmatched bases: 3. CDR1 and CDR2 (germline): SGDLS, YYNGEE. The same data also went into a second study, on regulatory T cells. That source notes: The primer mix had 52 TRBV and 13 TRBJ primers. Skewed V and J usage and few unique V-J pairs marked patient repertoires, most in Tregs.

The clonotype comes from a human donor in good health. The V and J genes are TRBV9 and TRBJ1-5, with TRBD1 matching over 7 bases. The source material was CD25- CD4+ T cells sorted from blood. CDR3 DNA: TGTGCCAGCAGCGTAGGGGGACAGACCAATCAGCCCCAGCATTTT. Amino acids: CASSVGGQTNQPQHF.